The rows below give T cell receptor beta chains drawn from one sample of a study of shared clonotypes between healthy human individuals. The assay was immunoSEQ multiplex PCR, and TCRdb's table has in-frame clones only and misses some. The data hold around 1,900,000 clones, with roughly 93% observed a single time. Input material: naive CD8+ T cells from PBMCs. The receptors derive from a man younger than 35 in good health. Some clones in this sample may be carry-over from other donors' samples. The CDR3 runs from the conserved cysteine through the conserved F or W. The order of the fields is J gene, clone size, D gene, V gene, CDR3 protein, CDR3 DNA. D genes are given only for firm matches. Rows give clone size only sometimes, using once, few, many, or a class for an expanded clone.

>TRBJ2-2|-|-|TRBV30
CAWSFRNTGELFF
TGTGCCTGGAGTTTTCGGAACACCGGGGAGCTGTTTTTT
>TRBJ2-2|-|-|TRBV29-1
CSVRGQNTGELFF
TGCAGCGTAAGGGGACAAAACACCGGGGAGCTGTTTTTT
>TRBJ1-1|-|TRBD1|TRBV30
CAWSAGTAEENTEAFF
TGTGCCTGGAGTGCCGGGACAGCGGAGGAGAACACTGAAGCTTTCTTT
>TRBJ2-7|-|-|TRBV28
CASSPLGERSPEQYF
TGTGCCAGCAGCCCCCTGGGGGAGAGGAGTCCCGAGCAGTACTTC
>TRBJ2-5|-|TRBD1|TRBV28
CASSLSPGTGFRETQYF
TGTGCCAGCAGTTTATCCCCAGGGACAGGGTTTCGAGAGACCCAGTACTTC
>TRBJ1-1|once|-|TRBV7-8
CASSLGAGWDTEAFF
TGTGCCAGCAGCTTAGGGGCAGGGTGGGACACTGAAGCTTTCTTT
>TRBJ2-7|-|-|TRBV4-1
CASSQAKTYYEQYF
TGCGCCAGCAGCCAAGCCAAAACCTACTACGAGCAGTACTTC
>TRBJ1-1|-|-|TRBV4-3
CASSLGGFQAFF
TGCGCCAGCAGCCTGGGGGGTTTTCAAGCTTTCTTT
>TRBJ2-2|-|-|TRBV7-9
CASSSSTNTGELFF
TGTGCCAGCAGCTCTAGTACTAACACCGGGGAGCTGTTTTTT
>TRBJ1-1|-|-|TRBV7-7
CARTEVQFSIGQGATEAFF
TGTGCCAGGACGGAGGTTCAATTTTCAATAGGGCAGGGAGCCACTGAAGCTTTCTTT
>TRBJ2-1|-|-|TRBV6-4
CASSVSGGMAHEQFF
TGTGCCAGCAGTGTTTCTGGAGGAATGGCTCATGAGCAGTTCTTC
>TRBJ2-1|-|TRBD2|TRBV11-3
CASSPGLAGGLYNEQFF
TGTGCCAGCAGCCCCGGACTAGCGGGAGGGCTGTACAATGAGCAGTTCTTC
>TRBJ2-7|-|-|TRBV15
CATSSAQEGSYEQYF
TGTGCCACCAGCAGTGCTCAGGAGGGGTCCTACGAGCAGTACTTC
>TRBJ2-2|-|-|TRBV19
CASSIPTGRDTGELFF
TGTGCCAGTAGTATTCCGACAGGGAGGGACACCGGGGAGCTGTTTTTT
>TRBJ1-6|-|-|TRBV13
CASSLGGRNSPLHF
TGTGCCAGCAGCTTAGGGGGTAGGAATTCACCCCTCCACTTT
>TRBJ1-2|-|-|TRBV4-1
CASSQVGSGGYTF
TGCGCCAGCAGCCAAGTGGGGTCGGGTGGCTACACCTTC
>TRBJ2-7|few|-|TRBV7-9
CASSLAVVGYEQYF
TGTGCCAGCAGCTTAGCGGTAGTGGGCTACGAGCAGTACTTC
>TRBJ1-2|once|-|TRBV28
CASTIQGILSYGYTF
TGTGCCAGTACTATTCAGGGGATATTAAGCTATGGCTACACCTTC
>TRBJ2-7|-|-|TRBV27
CASSFRSMVGGADYEQYF
TGTGCCAGCAGTTTTCGATCAATGGTGGGGGGGGCGGACTACGAGCAGTACTTC
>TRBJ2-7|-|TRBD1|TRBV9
CASSPRQGSYEQYF
TGTGCCAGCAGCCCCAGACAGGGTTCCTACGAGCAGTACTTC
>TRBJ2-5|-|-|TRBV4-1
CASSHAPGETQYF
TGCGCCAGCAGCCACGCCCCCGGGGAGACCCAGTACTTC
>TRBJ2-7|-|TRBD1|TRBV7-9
CASSPRDRILREQYF
TGTGCCAGCAGTCCTAGGGACAGAATATTGAGGGAGCAGTACTTC
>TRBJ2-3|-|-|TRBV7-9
CASSLAGLQRDTQYF
TGTGCCAGCAGCTTAGCCGGCCTCCAGAGGGATACGCAGTATTTT
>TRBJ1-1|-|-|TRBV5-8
CASCIRGTEAFF
TGTGCCAGTTGTATCCGGGGCACTGAAGCTTTCTTT
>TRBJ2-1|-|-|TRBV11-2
CASSLGTGSSYNEQFF
TGTGCCAGCAGCTTAGGGACGGGGAGCTCCTACAATGAGCAGTTCTTC
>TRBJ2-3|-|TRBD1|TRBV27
CASSLSGQGSTDTQYF
TGTGCCAGCAGTTTATCGGGACAGGGTAGCACAGATACGCAGTATTTT
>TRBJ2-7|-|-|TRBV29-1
CSALKGSSYEQYF
TGCAGCGCGTTGAAAGGGAGCTCCTACGAGCAGTACTTC
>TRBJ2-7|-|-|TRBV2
CASRAGGEGPYEQYF
TGTGCCAGCAGGGCAGGGGGGGAGGGACCCTACGAGCAGTACTTC
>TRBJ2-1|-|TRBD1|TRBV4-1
CASSQRGTGTSGEQFF
TGCGCCAGCAGCCAGCGAGGGACAGGGACCTCTGGGGAGCAGTTCTTC
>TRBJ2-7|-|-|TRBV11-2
CASSHRQGRIYEQYF
TGTGCCAGCAGCCACCGGCAGGGTCGGATCTACGAGCAGTACTTC
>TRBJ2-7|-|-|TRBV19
CASSIAGAPVEQYF
TGTGCCAGTAGTATAGCGGGAGCTCCAGTCGAGCAGTACTTC
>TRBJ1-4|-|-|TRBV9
CASSVGAGQGEKLFF
TGTGCCAGCAGCGTAGGGGCAGGGCAAGGAGAAAAACTGTTTTTT
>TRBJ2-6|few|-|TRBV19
CASSFRLADLNVLTF
TGTGCCAGTAGTTTTCGACTCGCCGATCTTAACGTCCTGACTTTC
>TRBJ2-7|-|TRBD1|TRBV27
CASSYSTGQVAYEQYF
TGTGCCAGCAGTTACTCCACGGGACAGGTGGCCTACGAGCAGTACTTC
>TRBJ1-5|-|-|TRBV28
CASSFRGTGYSNQPQHF
TGTGCCAGCAGTTTCCGTGGAACAGGTTATAGCAATCAGCCCCAGCATTTT
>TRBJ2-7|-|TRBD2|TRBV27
CASSPGAWRGRFYEQYF
TGTGCCAGCAGCCCGGGTGCGTGGCGCGGGAGGTTCTACGAGCAGTACTTC
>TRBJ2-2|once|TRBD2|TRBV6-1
CASSELSGSRFGELFF
TGTGCCAGCAGTGAACTTAGCGGGAGTAGGTTCGGGGAGCTGTTTTTT
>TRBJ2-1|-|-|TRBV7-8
CASSLNYNEQFF
TGTGCCAGCAGCTTAAATTACAATGAGCAGTTCTTC
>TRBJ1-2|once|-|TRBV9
CASSVGGANGYTF
TGTGCCAGCAGCGTAGGCGGGGCTAATGGCTACACCTTC
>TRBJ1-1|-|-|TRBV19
CASSPTVLNTEAFF
TGTGCCAGTAGCCCGACCGTCCTGAACACTGAAGCTTTCTTT
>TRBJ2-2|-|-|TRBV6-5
CASRYFQKNPTGELFF
TGTGCCAGCAGATACTTCCAAAAAAACCCCACCGGGGAGCTGTTTTTT
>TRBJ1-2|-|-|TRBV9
CASSVLGEYGYTF
TGTGCCAGCAGCGTTTTAGGGGAGTATGGCTACACCTTC
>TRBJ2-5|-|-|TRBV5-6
CASSLALERETQYF
TGTGCCAGCAGCTTGGCTCTGGAGCGGGAGACCCAGTACTTC
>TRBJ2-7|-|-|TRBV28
CASSFRRDEQYF
TGTGCCAGCAGTTTCCGACGAGACGAGCAGTACTTC
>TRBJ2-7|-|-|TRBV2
CAVRRDGGYEQYF
TGTGCCGTACGCCGGGACGGAGGCTACGAGCAGTACTTC
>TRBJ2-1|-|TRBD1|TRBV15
CATSRGQGFYNEQFF
TGTGCCACCAGCAGAGGACAGGGATTCTACAATGAGCAGTTCTTC
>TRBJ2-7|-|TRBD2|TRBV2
CASSRVGLAGEGWYEQYF
TGTGCCAGCAGCAGAGTGGGACTAGCGGGAGAAGGATGGTACGAGCAGTACTTC
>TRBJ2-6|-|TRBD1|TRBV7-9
CASSATGDQSSGANVLTF
TGTGCCAGCAGCGCCACAGGGGACCAGAGCTCTGGGGCCAACGTCCTGACTTTC
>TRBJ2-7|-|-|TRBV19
CASSMTDVPYEQYF
TGTGCCAGTAGTATGACAGACGTACCCTACGAGCAGTACTTC
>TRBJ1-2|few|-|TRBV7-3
CASSPDRYYGYTF
TGTGCCAGCAGCCCGGACAGATACTATGGCTACACCTTC
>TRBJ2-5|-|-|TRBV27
CASSLRLATQETQYF
TGTGCCAGCAGTTTAAGGCTAGCGACACAAGAGACCCAGTACTTC